The present TCR beta chain was sequenced within a study of tumor-infiltrating lymphocytes in localized non-small cell lung cancer. Study-level information: Tumor tissue and non-adjacent uninvolved lung came from each patient.

V dropped 4 bases and J dropped 2; count of bases not matched to a gene: 7. Germline V gives CDR1 SGHNT, CDR2 YYREEE (reference sequence). The CDR3 loop spans 15 amino acids. For this clone: No antigen is known for it.

Study results and caveats: Tumor T-cell fraction was not associated with recurrence-free survival. Compared with uninvolved lung, tumors showed higher T cell infiltration by TCRbeta sequencing.

Clones were read by immunoSEQ multiplex PCR, and TCRdb kept only the in-frame ones, dropping some. The data show about 12,000 clones, with around 76% seen just once and over 3.5% held by the top ten. This receptor was taken from a human donor with non-small cell lung cancer. Sequenced material: lung tumor tissue. This rearrangement joins TRBV5-4 to TRBJ2-5; 8 nucleotides agree with TRBD2. The CDR3: CASSPSGGRQETQYF. CDR3 bases: TGTGCCAGCAGCCCCTCGGGAGGGCGTCAAGAGACCCAGTACTTC.